The present TCR beta chain was sequenced within a study of breast tumors, draining lymph nodes, adjacent tissues. Study-wide points: Compared with basal-like, luminal-like tumors shared significantly more repertoire with nontumor tissue. Compared with lymph nodes, tumors were less diverse; compared with nontumor tissue, more. Findings are consistent with lymph node origin and intratumoral expansion of most tumor T cells. Tumor T cell lymph node origin was a supported hypothesis, not proven.

Samples came from axillary lymph nodes draining the breast cancer. TCRdb re-derived calls from the multiplex PCR reads in MiXCR, one entry per CDR3 protein. The sample records over 150,000 distinct CDR3 sequences, around 33% being singletons. This clonotype was found a few times. Antigen unknown. The DNA is left out, because the CDR3 cannot be placed on it with certainty; the CDR3 is given as TCRdb lists it. The CDR3 spans 17 residues, counting both ends. Germline CDR1 is SGHRS and CDR2 is YFSETQ. Material for sequencing was axillary lymph node tissue. This TCR derives from a female donor with breast cancer. Some clones in this sample may be carry-over from other donors' samples. The V gene is TRBV5-1, the J gene TRBJ2-5. The CDR3 spells CASSLAAHAYFGETQYF.